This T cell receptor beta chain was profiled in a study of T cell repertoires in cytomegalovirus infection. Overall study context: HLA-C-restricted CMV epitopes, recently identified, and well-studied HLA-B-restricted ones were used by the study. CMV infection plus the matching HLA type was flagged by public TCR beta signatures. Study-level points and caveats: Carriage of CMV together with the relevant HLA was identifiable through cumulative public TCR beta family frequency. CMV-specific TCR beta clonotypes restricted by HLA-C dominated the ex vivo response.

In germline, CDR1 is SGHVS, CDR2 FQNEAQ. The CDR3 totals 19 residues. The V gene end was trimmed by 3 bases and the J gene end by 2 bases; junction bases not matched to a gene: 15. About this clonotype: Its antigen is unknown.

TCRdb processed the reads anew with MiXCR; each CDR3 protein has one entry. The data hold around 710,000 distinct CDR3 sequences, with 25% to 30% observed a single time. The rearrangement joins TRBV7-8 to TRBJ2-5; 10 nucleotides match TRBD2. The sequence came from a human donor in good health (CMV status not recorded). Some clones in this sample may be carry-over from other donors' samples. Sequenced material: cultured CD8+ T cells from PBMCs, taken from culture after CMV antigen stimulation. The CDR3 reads CASSFPIRALAGVQETQYF. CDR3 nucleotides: TGTGCCAGCAGCTTTCCCATAAGGGCGCTAGCGGGGGTTCAAGAGACCCAGTACTTC.